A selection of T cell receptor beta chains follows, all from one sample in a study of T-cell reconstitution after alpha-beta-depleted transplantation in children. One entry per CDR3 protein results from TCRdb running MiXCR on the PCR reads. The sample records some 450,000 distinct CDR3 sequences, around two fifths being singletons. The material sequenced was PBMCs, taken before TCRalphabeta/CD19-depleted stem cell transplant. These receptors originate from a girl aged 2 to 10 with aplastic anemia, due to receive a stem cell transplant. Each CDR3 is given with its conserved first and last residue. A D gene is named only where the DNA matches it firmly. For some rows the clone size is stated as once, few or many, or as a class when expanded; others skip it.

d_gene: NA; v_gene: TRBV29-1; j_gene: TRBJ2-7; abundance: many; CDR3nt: TGCGGCGTCGGAAGAGGTTCCTACGAGCAGTACTTC; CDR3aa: CGVGRGSYEQYF
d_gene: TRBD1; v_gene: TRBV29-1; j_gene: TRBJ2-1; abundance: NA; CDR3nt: TGCAGCTCCCGGGACAGGGGCAATGAGCAGTTCTTC; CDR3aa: CSSRDRGNEQFF
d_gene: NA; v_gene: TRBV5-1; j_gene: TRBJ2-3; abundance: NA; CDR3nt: TGCGCCAGCAGCTCTGCCGGCGTCCGCAGCACAGATACGCAGTATTTT; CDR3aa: CASSSAGVRSTDTQYF
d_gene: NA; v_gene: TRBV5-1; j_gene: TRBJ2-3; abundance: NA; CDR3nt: TGCGCCAGCAGCTTCCCTAGGAGTAGCACAGATACGCAGTATTTT; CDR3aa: CASSFPRSSTDTQYF
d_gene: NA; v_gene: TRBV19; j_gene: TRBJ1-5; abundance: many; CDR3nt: TGTGCCAGTAGTATGGAGAAGGGATCCCTCATAGGCAATCAGCCCCAGCATTTT; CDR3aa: CASSMEKGSLIGNQPQHF
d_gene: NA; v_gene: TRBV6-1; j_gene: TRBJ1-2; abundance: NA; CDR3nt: TGTGCCAGCAGTGAATGGCCAGATGGCTACACCTTC; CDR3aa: CASSEWPDGYTF
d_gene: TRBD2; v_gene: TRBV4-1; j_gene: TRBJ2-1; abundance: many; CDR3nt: TGCGCCAGCAGCCTTTCGGTCTGGACGACTGGGACTAGCGGATACAATGAGCAGTTCTTC; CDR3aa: CASSLSVWTTGTSGYNEQFF
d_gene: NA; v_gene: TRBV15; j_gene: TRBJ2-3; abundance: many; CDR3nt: TGTGCCACCAGCAGGGGCCAGGCATTTAGCACAGATACGCAGTATTTT; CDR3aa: CATSRGQAFSTDTQYF
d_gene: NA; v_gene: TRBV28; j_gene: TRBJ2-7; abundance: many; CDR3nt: TGTGCCAGCGGACGGTCTCGGGGTCCCTCCTACGAGCAGTACTTC; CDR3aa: CASGRSRGPSYEQYF
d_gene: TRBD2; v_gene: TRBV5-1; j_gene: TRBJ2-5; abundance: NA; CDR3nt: TGCGCCAGCAGCTTGCCCAGCGGGAGTCCGGCAGAGACCCAGTACTTC; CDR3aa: CASSLPSGSPAETQYF
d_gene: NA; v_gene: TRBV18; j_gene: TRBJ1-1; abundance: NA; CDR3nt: TGTGCCAGCTCACCAAAGGGGGGGAGGGACACTGAAGCTTTCTTT; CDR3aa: CASSPKGGRDTEAFF
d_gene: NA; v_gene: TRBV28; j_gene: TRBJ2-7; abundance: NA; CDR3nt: TGTGCCAGCAGTTTTCTTCCTACCTACGAGCAGTACTTC; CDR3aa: CASSFLPTYEQYF
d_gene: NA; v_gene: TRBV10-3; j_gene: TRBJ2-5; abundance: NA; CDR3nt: TGTGCCATCAGTGACAGGGCAAGGGAGACCCAGTACTTC; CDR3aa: CAISDRARETQYF
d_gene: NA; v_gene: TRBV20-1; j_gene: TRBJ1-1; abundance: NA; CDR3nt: TGCAGTGCTAGAGAGGGGACGAGTAGGACTGAAGCTTTCTTT; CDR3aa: CSAREGTSRTEAFF
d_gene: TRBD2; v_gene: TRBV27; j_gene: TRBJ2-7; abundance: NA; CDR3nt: TGTGCCAGCACCACTAGCGGGAGTAACGAGCAGTACTTC; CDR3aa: CASTTSGSNEQYF
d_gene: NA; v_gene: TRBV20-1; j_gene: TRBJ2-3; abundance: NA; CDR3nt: TGCAGTGCTAGAGATAAGCTAGTTTGGGCCACAGATACGCAGTATTTT; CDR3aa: CSARDKLVWATDTQYF
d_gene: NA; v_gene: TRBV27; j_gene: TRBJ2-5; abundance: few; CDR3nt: TGTGCCAGCAGTTTATCCGTGGGTAGGGAAGAGACCCAGTACTTC; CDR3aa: CASSLSVGREETQYF
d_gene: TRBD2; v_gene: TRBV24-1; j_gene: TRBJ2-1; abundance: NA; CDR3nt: TGTGCCACCAGTGATGCCACTAGCGGGGGGTGGAATGAGCAGTTCTTC; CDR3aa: CATSDATSGGWNEQFF
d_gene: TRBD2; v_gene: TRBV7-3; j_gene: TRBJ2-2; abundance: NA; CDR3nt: TGTGCCAGCAGCTTAACGGGCGGGAGGCTTACGAACACCGGGGAGCTGTTTTTT; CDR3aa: CASSLTGGRLTNTGELFF
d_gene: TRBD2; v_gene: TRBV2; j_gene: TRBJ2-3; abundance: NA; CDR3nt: TGTGCCAGCAGTGATGGGTGGACTAGCGGCACAGATACGCAGTATTTT; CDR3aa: CASSDGWTSGTDTQYF
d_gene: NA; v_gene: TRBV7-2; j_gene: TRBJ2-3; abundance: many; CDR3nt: TGTGCCACTGGGCGGGGTACGCAGTATTTT; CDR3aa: CATGRGTQYF